The rows below give T cell receptor beta chains drawn from one sample of a study of tumor-infiltrating lymphocytes in glioblastoma multiforme. TCRdb reanalysed the multiplex PCR reads using MiXCR and keeps one entry per CDR3 protein. Among more than 10,000 distinct CDR3 sequences listed, less than 75% were seen once. The sequencing sample was made of brain tumor tissue. These receptors originate from a male donor with glioblastoma. Both conserved end residues are part of each CDR3. D genes are given only for firm matches. Rows may omit the clone size; those that give it use once, few, many or a size class.

J,D,size,V,DNA,CDR3
TRBJ2-7,-,-,TRBV11-3,TGTGCCATCAGCCTAACCATGGGTTACGCGCAGTACTTC,CAISLTMGYAQYF
TRBJ2-3,-,-,TRBV11-1,TGTGTCGGCAGCTTAACCCCAGGGCCTGGCACAGATACGCAGTATTTT,CVGSLTPGPGTDTQYF
TRBJ2-1,TRBD1,few,TRBV12-3/TRBV12-4,TGTGCCAGCAGTTTTAGAACAGGGGGCTACAATGAGCAGTTCTTC,CASSFRTGGYNEQFF
TRBJ2-1,TRBD2,medium-sized,TRBV29-1,TGCAGCGTTGTCCTAGCGGGAGCGTCCTACAATGAGCAGTTCTTC,CSVVLAGASYNEQFF
TRBJ1-1,-,-,TRBV11-1,TGTGCCAGCAGCCTAGAGGAGTGGGAGAGCGAGGCTTTTTTT,CASSLEEWESEAFF
TRBJ1-1,-,-,TRBV7-3,TGTGCCAGCAGCCCAAAAGGCGCAATGGGGAGGAACACTGAAGCTTTCTTT,CASSPKGAMGRNTEAFF
TRBJ2-7,-,-,TRBV20-1,TGCAGTGCTAGCGCATTCGGGAGTACGGCCGCCGAGCAGTACTTC,CSASAFGSTAAEQYF
TRBJ2-3,-,-,TRBV4-1,TGCACCATCAGCCAAGATGGGCAGGGTGAAGATACGCAGTATTTT,CTISQDGQGEDTQYF
TRBJ2-3,-,medium-sized,TRBV4-1,TGCGCCAGCAGCCCGTGGAGTAGGCCAGATACGCAGTATTTT,CASSPWSRPDTQYF
TRBJ2-7,-,-,TRBV11-2,TGTGTCAGCAGCTTCGCTAGCCTAACACTATACGAGCAGTACTTC,CVSSFASLTLYEQYF
TRBJ2-3,TRBD2,-,TRBV20-1,TGCGGTGCTAATCGCCCCGGACTAGCGGGAGGGCCGAGTAACACAGATACGCAGTATTTT,CGANRPGLAGGPSNTDTQYF
TRBJ2-6,-,-,TRBV12-3/TRBV12-4,TGTGCCAGCAGTTTAGGTCCGTTCTTCGGGGCCAACGTCATGACTTTC,CASSLGPFFGANVMTF
TRBJ2-1,-,-,TRBV20-1,TGCAGTGCTCCCAAGGACGGGGCCTACAATGAGCAGTTCTTC,CSAPKDGAYNEQFF
TRBJ2-1,-,-,TRBV29-1,TGCAGCGTTGAAGATGGGGGCGGGAGTCCTAGCTCCTACAACGAGCAGTTCTTC,CSVEDGGGSPSSYNEQFF
TRBJ1-5,-,-,TRBV11-2,TGTGCCAGCAGCTTAGATCTAGGGAGCAATCAGCCCCAGCATTTT,CASSLDLGSNQPQHF
TRBJ1-4,TRBD1,-,TRBV7-9,TGTGCCAGCAGCCAGTCATGGGGGACAGGGAGTGAAAAACTGTTTTTT,CASSQSWGTGSEKLFF
TRBJ2-2,TRBD2,large,TRBV11-2,TGTGCCAGCAGTTCGACTAGCGGGAGAATAAGCACCGGGGAGCTGTTTTTT,CASSSTSGRISTGELFF
TRBJ2-7,TRBD2,few,TRBV11-3,TGTGCCAGCAGCTCAACTAGCGGCGTAAGCGGGGAGCAGTACTTC,CASSSTSGVSGEQYF
TRBJ1-3,-,-,TRBV6-6,TGTGCCAGCAGTTACCCCCGGGACACCATATATTTT,CASSYPRDTIYF
TRBJ1-1,-,large,TRBV6-5,TGTGCCAGCAGTTACTCGATCTGGGGGAAGGGAGCTTTCTTT,CASSYSIWGKGAFF
TRBJ2-1,-,-,TRBV7-3,TGTGCCGGCAGCTTAACTCCAGCCGGTGACTACAACAATGAGCAGTTCTTC,CAGSLTPAGDYNNEQFF
TRBJ2-5,-,-,TRBV6-5,TGCGCCAACAGTTTCGGCCATAGAGAGACCCAGTACTTC,CANSFGHRETQYF
TRBJ1-1,TRBD1,-,TRBV11-2,TGTGCCAGCAGCTTACAGGGGGCAGGGGTGTACACTGAAGCTTTCTTT,CASSLQGAGVYTEAFF
TRBJ2-5,TRBD2,-,TRBV20-1,TGCAGTGCTACTCCGACTAGCGGAGAGACCCAGTACTTC,CSATPTSGETQYF
TRBJ1-1,-,-,TRBV11-2,TGTGCCAGCAGCCTGAGTTACGACAGGTCGGCTTTCTTT,CASSLSYDRSAFF
TRBJ2-7,TRBD2,medium-sized,TRBV20-1,TGCAGTGCAACTAGCGTAATGCCCTACGAGCAGTACTTC,CSATSVMPYEQYF
TRBJ2-2,-,-,TRBV7-8,TGTGCCAACAGCTTACCGTCCAAGGAGCTGTTTTTC,CANSLPSKELFF
TRBJ2-1,TRBD1,-,TRBV29-1,TGCAGCGTTGAAGACCCAACCTCGGGACAGGGGGGGAATGAGCAGTTCTTC,CSVEDPTSGQGGNEQFF